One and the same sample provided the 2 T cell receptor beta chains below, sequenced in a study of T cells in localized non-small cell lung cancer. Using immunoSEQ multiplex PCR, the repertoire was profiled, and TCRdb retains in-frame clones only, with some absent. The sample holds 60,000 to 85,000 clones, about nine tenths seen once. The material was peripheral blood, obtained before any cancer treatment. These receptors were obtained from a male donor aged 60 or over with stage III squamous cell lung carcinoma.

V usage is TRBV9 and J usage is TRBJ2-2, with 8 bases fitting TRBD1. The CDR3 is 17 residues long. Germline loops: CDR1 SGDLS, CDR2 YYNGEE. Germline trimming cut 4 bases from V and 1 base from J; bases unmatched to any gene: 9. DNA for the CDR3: TGTGCCAGCAGCATTAGCCCAGGGGGCGGGAACACCGGGGAGCTGTTTTTT. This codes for CASSISPGGGNTGELFF.

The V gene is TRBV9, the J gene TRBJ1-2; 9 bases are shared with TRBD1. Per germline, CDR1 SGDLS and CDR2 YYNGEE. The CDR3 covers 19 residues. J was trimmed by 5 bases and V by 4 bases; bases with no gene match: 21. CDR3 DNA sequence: TGTGCCAGCAGCCCGTACCTCTCTGGGACAGGGACCTTAGGGTATGGCTACACCTTC. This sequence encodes CASSPYLSGTGTLGYGYTF.